These 30 T cell receptor beta chains share one sample of origin, sequenced in a study of T cell responses to AZD1222 COVID-19 vaccine. Sequencing used immunoSEQ multiplex PCR; TCRdb keeps in-frame clones, though not all of them. The data show roughly 42,000 clones, roughly 85% seen once. The sequencing used peripheral blood, collected 28 days after the second dose of the MenACWY control vaccine. Receptors were obtained from an adult who received the MenACWY meningococcal vaccine as a control.

The gene calls are TRBV18 and TRBJ1-4; possibly TRBD1 for D (6 bases). CDR1 is KGHSH and CDR2 is LQKENI in the germline V gene. The CDR3 totals 14 residues. The V and J ends lost 6 bases and 4 bases respectively, with 12 bases between them. CDR3 in DNA: TGTGCCAGCTCTCGACAGGCGATTAATGAAAAACTGTTTTTT. The encoded protein is CASSRQAINEKLFF.

For the CDR3, the DNA is TGCGCCAGCAGCCAAGACCTGGACTCAAACACCGGGGAGCTGTTTTTT. It codes for CASSQDLDSNTGELFF. The chain employs TRBV4-1 and TRBJ2-2, with TRBD2 as a possible D gene (5 bases). Germline V lookup: CDR1 MGHRA, CDR2 YSYEKL. The CDR3 extends over 16 amino acids. V gave up 0 bases and J gave up 2 bases, with 10 bases separating them.

V usage is TRBV7-9 and J usage is TRBJ1-4; 8 bases align to TRBD1. V lost 2 bases, J lost 1 base, and 3 bases stayed unmatched. Germline loops: CDR1 SEHNR, CDR2 FQNEAQ (reference sequence). CDR3 length: 16 amino acids. This CDR3 is CASSLRTGRTNEKLFF. CDR3 DNA sequence: TGTGCCAGCAGCTTAAGGACAGGGAGAACTAATGAAAAACTGTTTTTT.

The V and J genes are TRBV10-3 and TRBJ1-2, with D possibly being TRBD1 (6 bases). The CDR3 extends over 16 amino acids. Trimming stripped 0 bases from V and 4 bases from J, with 15 bases between. From germline, CDR1 is ENHRY and CDR2 SYGVKD. The CDR3 is CAISESNPRGGYGYTF. The CDR3 nucleotides are TGTGCCATCAGTGAGTCGAATCCCAGGGGTGGCTATGGCTACACCTTC.

This chain links TRBV9 with TRBJ2-1; TRBD2 agrees at 7 bases. This CDR3 is 17 amino acids long. Germline CDR1 is SGDLS and CDR2 is YYNGEE. With 0 bases clipped from V and 8 bases from J, the junction kept 14 bases outside the gene matches. The CDR3 DNA reads TGTGCCAGCAGCGTAGAGCAGGTGGGAGGGCGCGGCTATGAGCAGTTCTTC. Translated: CASSVEQVGGRGYEQFF.

This sequence joins TRBV7-9 and TRBJ2-7, with 7 bases fitting TRBD1. The germline gives CDR1 SEHNR, CDR2 FQNEAQ (reference sequence). The CDR3 spans 14 residues. V gave up 5 bases and J gave up 3 bases; unmatched junction bases: 7. CDR3 sequence: CASSPRDSVYEQYF. The CDR3 DNA follows: TGTGCCAGCAGCCCCCGGGACAGCGTCTACGAGCAGTACTTC.

This clone has a handful of counts. This rearrangement joins TRBV20-1 to TRBJ1-1, with D perhaps matching TRBD1 (5 bases). Trimming shortened V by 0 bases and J by 14 bases, and 13 bases separated the two germline ends. The CDR3 runs to 11 residues. In germline, CDR1 is DFQATT, CDR2 SNEGSKA (reference sequence). This CDR3 reads CSARDRTSVFF. CDR3 bases: TGCAGTGCTAGAGACAGGACAAGCGTCTTCTTT.

V gene TRBV19 combines with J gene TRBJ1-2; 9 nucleotides match TRBD1. The V and J ends lost 6 bases and 7 bases, in that order; junction bases with no gene match: 9. CDR3 length: 14 residues. The germline V gene has CDR1 LNHDA and CDR2 SQIVND (reference sequence). The CDR3 region is CASRHPGQGAGYTF. In DNA form, the CDR3 reads TGTGCCAGTAGACATCCGGGACAGGGTGCTGGCTACACCTTC.

This clone was observed a few times. The rearrangement uses TRBV11-2 and TRBJ2-7; no clear D. CDR1 is SGHAT and CDR2 is FQNNGV in the germline V gene. V lost 5 bases and J lost 2, with 10 bases in between. This CDR3 contains 13 residues. This CDR3 is CASSPVGTYEQYF. The CDR3 DNA is TGTGCCAGCAGCCCGGTTGGAACCTACGAGCAGTACTTC. Based on the CDR3 plus reference TRBV11-2 and TRBJ2-7, the full variable domain is EAGVAQSPRYKIIEKRQSVAFWCNPISGHATLYWYQQILGQGPKLLIQFQNNGVVDDSQLPKDRFSAERLKGVDSTLKIQPAKLEDSAVYLCASSPVGTYEQYFGPGTRLTVT.

This chain joins TRBV2 and TRBJ1-2; D unclear. CDR1 and CDR2 from the germline V gene are SNHLY and FYNNEI. The CDR3 runs 11 residues. CDR3 sequence: CGGGANYGYTF. DNA for the CDR3: TGTGGGGGAGGAGCTAACTATGGCTACACCTTC.

V gene TRBV29-1 combines with J gene TRBJ1-6, with D possibly matching TRBD1 (5 bases). Germline loops: CDR1 SQVTM, CDR2 ANQGSEA. This CDR3 is built from 13 residues. The V end lost 8 bases, the J end lost 6 bases, and 14 bases lay between the germline ends. CDR3 protein: CSPGAGTNSPLHF. The CDR3 nucleotides read TGCAGCCCCGGGGCAGGGACTAATTCACCCCTCCACTTT.

The gene calls are TRBV28 and TRBJ2-3, with 8 bases aligning to TRBD2. J lost 11 bases, V lost 5 bases, and 15 bases had no gene match. Germline CDR1 is MDHEN and CDR2 is SYDVKM. CDR3 length equals 15 residues. The CDR3 protein is CASSIAYWREVEQYF. For the CDR3, the DNA is TGTGCCAGCAGTATCGCCTACTGGCGGGAGGTCGAGCAGTATTTT. Combining the CDR3 with reference TRBV28 and TRBJ2-3 gives the whole variable domain DVKVTQSSRYLVKRTGEKVFLECVQDMDHENMFWYRQDPGLGLRLIYFSYDVKMKEKGDIPEGYSVSREKKERFSLILESASTNQTSMYLCASSIAYWREVEQYFGPGTRLTVL.

This clone was found a few times. This chain connects TRBV28 to TRBJ2-3, with 10 nucleotides matching TRBD2. Germline CDR1 is MDHEN and CDR2 is SYDVKM. Trimming at V came to 1 base and at J to 10 bases, leaving 17 bases not matched to a gene. The CDR3 totals 18 residues. CDR3 sequence (DNA): TGTGCCAGCAGTTTATCCCTCCAAGCGGGAGGGCAATGGAGCGCGCAGTATTTT. Translating it yields CASSLSLQAGGQWSAQYF.

The rearrangement links TRBV3-1 (or the pseudogene TRBV3-2) to TRBJ1-2; no definite D call. V lost 0 bases and J lost 1, with 9 bases in between. CDR1 and CDR2 (germline): LGHDT, YNNKEL (reference sequence). The CDR3 is made up of 15 amino acids. CDR3 region: CASSQEIDINYGYTF. The DNA of the CDR3 is TGTGCCAGCAGCCAAGAAATAGATATTAACTATGGCTACACCTTC.

The chain links TRBV28 to TRBJ2-7, with a possible D match to TRBD2 (5 bases). Germline V gene lookup returns CDR1 MDHEN and CDR2 SYDVKM. This CDR3 contains 13 residues. V lost 3 bases to trimming and J lost 2 bases, with 8 bases between them. The CDR3 spells CASSLGVPYEQYF. Here the CDR3 DNA reads TGTGCCAGCAGTTTGGGAGTCCCCTACGAGCAGTACTTC.

The chain links TRBV6-5 to TRBJ2-7, with 7 bases aligning to TRBD2. Germline trimming cut 6 bases from V and 6 bases from J; bases unmatched to any gene: 5. The CDR3 spans 12 residues. Germline CDR1 MNHEY, CDR2 SVGAGI. CDR3 in amino acids: CASRRTSGEQYF. The CDR3 nucleotides read TGTGCCAGCAGACGGACTAGTGGCGAGCAGTACTTC.

The chain combines TRBV5-1 with TRBJ2-1; TRBD2 agrees at 10 bases. This CDR3 is built from 16 residues. Trimming cost V 4 bases and J 0 bases; bases outside gene matches: 4. In germline, CDR1 is SGHRS, CDR2 YFSETQ. The CDR3 bases are TGCGCCAGCAGCCTATTAGCGGGAGGCTCCTACAATGAGCAGTTCTTC. Its protein is CASSLLAGGSYNEQFF.

This clone was observed a handful of times. The chain is built from TRBV9 and TRBJ2-2; TRBD2 matches at 12 bases. The J segment lost 1 base and the V segment lost 4 bases, leaving 2 bases of the junction unmatched. The germline CDR1 and CDR2 sequences are SGDLS and YYNGEE. This CDR3 region has 16 residues. CDR3 amino acids: CASSRGLAGNTGELFF. The CDR3, as DNA: TGTGCCAGCAGCAGGGGACTAGCGGGGAACACCGGGGAGCTGTTTTTT.

V is TRBV6-4 and J is TRBJ2-3, with 8 positions matching TRBD2. V lost 2 bases and J lost 1; bases outside the gene matches: 5. Germline CDR1 is MRHNA and CDR2 is SNTAGT. There are 16 residues in the CDR3. The CDR3 bases are TGTGCCAGCAGTGACCAAGCAGCGGGAGGCACAGATACGCAGTATTTT. The encoded protein is CASSDQAAGGTDTQYF.

V usage is TRBV30 and J usage is TRBJ1-4; perhaps TRBD1 as D (5 bases). CDR1 and CDR2 (germline): GTSNPN, SVGIG (reference sequence). CDR3 length equals 16 residues. Trimming pared 2 bases from V and 4 bases from J, leaving 17 bases between. The CDR3 protein is CAWSPPEMGVNEKLFF. CDR3 sequence (DNA): TGTGCCTGGAGTCCACCTGAAATGGGGGTTAATGAAAAACTGTTTTTT.

This chain uses TRBV5-1 with TRBJ1-3; no reliable D call. The germline CDR1 and CDR2 sequences are SGHRS and YFSETQ. Trimming removed 4 bases at V and 0 bases at J, with 17 bases between. The CDR3 spans 17 residues. CDR3 amino acids: CASSPGTRAYSGNTIYF. CDR3 coding DNA: TGCGCCAGCAGCCCAGGAACACGTGCCTACTCTGGAAACACCATATATTTT.

This chain links TRBV5-1 with TRBJ2-3; the match to TRBD1 covers 7 bases. In germline, CDR1 is SGHRS, CDR2 YFSETQ. Trimming took 6 bases from V and 4 from J; bases not matched to a gene: 8. The CDR3 sequence is 14 residues long. CDR3: CASNPTGWADTQYF. CDR3 bases: TGCGCCAGCAACCCGACAGGGTGGGCAGATACGCAGTATTTT.

The chain combines TRBV3-1 (or the pseudogene TRBV3-2) with TRBJ2-2; 10 bases match TRBD1. The germline gives CDR1 LGHDT, CDR2 YNNKEL (reference sequence). The trim removed 6 bases at V and 3 bases at J, leaving 7 bases unmatched. The CDR3 has 16 amino acids. CDR3 nucleotides: TGTGCCAGCAGAAAAGACAGGGGGCCGGACACCGGGGAGCTGTTTTTT. Translating gives CASRKDRGPDTGELFF.

The chain employs TRBV28 and TRBJ2-3; D not resolved. V lost 6 bases, J lost 7 bases, and 14 bases lay in between. The germline V gene encodes CDR1 MDHEN and CDR2 SYDVKM. The CDR3 has 13 amino acids. CDR3 sequence reads: CASSPGSENTQYF. The CDR3 bases are TGTGCCAGCAGCCCTGGGTCCGAGAATACGCAGTATTTT.

V gene TRBV6-5 combines with J gene TRBJ2-1; D not resolved. The ends were cut back, 8 bases at V and 8 bases at J, with 10 bases in the middle. The CDR3 is 11 amino acids. Germline V lookup: CDR1 MNHEY, CDR2 SVGAGI. This CDR3 reads CASYWAHEQFF. The CDR3 DNA sequence: TGTGCCAGCTACTGGGCCCATGAGCAGTTCTTC.

This clone occurred a few times. DNA for the CDR3: TGTGCCAGCAGTTCGTGGACAGGGGCGAACACTGAAGCTTTCTTT. Translation gives CASSSWTGANTEAFF. V is TRBV27 and J is TRBJ1-1, with 9 bases matching TRBD1. The junction had 4 bases not matched to a gene; V was cut back by 4 bases and J by 1 base. Per the germline V gene, CDR1 is MNHEY and CDR2 is SMNVEV (reference sequence). This CDR3 comprises 15 residues.

This rearrangement joins TRBV13 to TRBJ2-7; 9 bases align to TRBD1. The CDR3 is 12 residues long. CDR1 is PRHDT and CDR2 is FYEKMQ in the germline V gene (reference sequence). Trimming took 5 bases from V and 4 from J; bases not matched to a gene: 0. The DNA of the CDR3 is TGTGCCAGCAGCGGGACAGGGTACGAGCAGTACTTC. It is translated as CASSGTGYEQYF.

This rearrangement joins TRBV13 to TRBJ1-3; D is perhaps TRBD1 (6 bases). Between the trimmed V and J ends, which lost 1 base and 2 bases, there was a span of 15 bases. This CDR3 is 17 amino acids long. Germline loops: CDR1 PRHDT, CDR2 FYEKMQ (reference sequence). The CDR3 DNA reads as TGTGCCAGCAGCTTAGCCGGGGGGCATCAAGCTGGAAACACCATATATTTT. Protein product: CASSLAGGHQAGNTIYF. Together with reference TRBV13 and TRBJ1-3, the CDR3 gives the full variable domain: AAGVIQSPRHLIKEKRETATLKCYPIPRHDTVYWYQQGPGQDPQFLISFYEKMQSDKGSIPDRFSAQQFSDYHSELNMSSLELGDSALYFCASSLAGGHQAGNTIYFGEGSWLTVV.

This clone was counted a single time. The chain links TRBV6-5 to TRBJ2-1, with 8 bases matching TRBD2. The ends lost 0 bases at V and 15 bases at J; junction bases unmatched: 10. CDR1 and CDR2 (germline): MNHEY, SVGAGI. The CDR3 consists of 14 residues. The CDR3 spells CASSYSTSGLDGFF. The CDR3 DNA follows: TGTGCCAGCAGTTACTCCACTAGCGGTCTTGATGGGTTCTTC.

This clone was seen only a few times. The DNA for the CDR3 is TGTGCCAGCAGCTCGAGGGGGAATAGCAATCAGCCCCAGCATTTT. It encodes CASSSRGNSNQPQHF. The chain has TRBV28 and TRBJ1-5; weak D call: TRBD1 (6 bases). Trimming cost V 6 bases and J 0 bases, with 12 bases left between them. Per germline, CDR1 MDHEN and CDR2 SYDVKM. The CDR3 is made up of 15 amino acids.